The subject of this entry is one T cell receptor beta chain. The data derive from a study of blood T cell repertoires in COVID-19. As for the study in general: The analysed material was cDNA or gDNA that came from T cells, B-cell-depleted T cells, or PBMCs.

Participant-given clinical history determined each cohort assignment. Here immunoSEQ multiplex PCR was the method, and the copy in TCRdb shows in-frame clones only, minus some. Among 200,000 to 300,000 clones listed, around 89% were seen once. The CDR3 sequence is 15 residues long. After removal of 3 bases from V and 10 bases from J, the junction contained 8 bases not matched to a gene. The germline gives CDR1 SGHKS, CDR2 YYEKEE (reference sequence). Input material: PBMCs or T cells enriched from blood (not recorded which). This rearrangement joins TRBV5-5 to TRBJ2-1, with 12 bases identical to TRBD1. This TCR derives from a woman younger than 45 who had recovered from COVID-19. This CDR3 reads CASSYRDRGPGEQFF. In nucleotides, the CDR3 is TGTGCCAGCAGCTACCGGGACAGGGGGCCGGGGGAGCAGTTCTTC.